The 8 T cell receptor beta chains below come from one sample, sequenced in a study of molecular identifiers for immune sequencing clone quantification. TCRdb reanalysed the PCR reads using MiXCR and keeps one entry per CDR3 protein. The sample holds nearly 55,000 distinct CDR3 sequences, about a third seen once. The sequenced sample consisted of naive CD8+ T cells from blood, with Jurkat cell RNA spiked in. Subset defined: FACS-sorted CD8+CD4-CCR7+CD45RA+ naive T cells. The receptors come from a human donor in good health. Some libraries in this study had Jurkat cell RNA spiked in.

This clonotype was recorded at least ten times. The chain couples TRBV28 to TRBJ1-1, with D unclear. V gave up 1 base and J gave up 3 bases, with 6 bases separating them. The CDR3 covers 13 residues. Germline CDR1 is MDHEN and CDR2 is SYDVKM. The CDR3 DNA reads as TGTGCCAGCAGTTTATCCCTGGACACTGAAGCTTTCTTT. This encodes CASSLSLDTEAFF.

Regarding this clonotype: One base away lies a much larger clone, so this may be a sequencing read error. The conserved closing phenylalanine or tryptophan is absent in this CDR3, likely reflecting a read error. CDR3 DNA sequence: TGTGCCAGCAGTTACTCCGCTTCAGGGTATGGGGCCAATCAGCCCCAGCATATT. Translated: CASSYSASGYGANQPQHI. The chain links TRBV6-2 or TRBV6-3 to TRBJ1-5; tentatively, D is TRBD1 (5 bases). V dropped 0 bases and J dropped 3 bases, with 18 bases sitting between them. Germline V gene lookup returns CDR1 MNHEY and CDR2 SVGEGT. The CDR3 loop spans 18 amino acids.

This clonotype was picked up a small number of times. The V call is TRBV5-4, the J call TRBJ2-4; 11 positions match TRBD1. The CDR3 contains 14 residues. After removal of 4 bases from V and 9 bases from J, the junction contained 6 bases not matched to a gene. Germline loops: CDR1 SGHNT, CDR2 YYREEE (reference sequence). The CDR3 region is CASSPPGTGGIQYF. The CDR3 DNA sequence: TGTGCCAGCAGCCCTCCCGGGACAGGGGGCATTCAGTACTTC.

The genes are TRBV12-3 or TRBV12-4 and TRBJ1-2; no reliable D call. Trimming took 6 bases from V and 2 from J, leaving 7 bases between them. CDR3 size: 12 residues. The CDR3, as DNA: TGTGCCAGCAGCCCCGACAACTATGGCTACACCTTC. Translated, it gives CASSPDNYGYTF.

This clonotype has just a few counts. The V gene is TRBV5-6, the J gene TRBJ2-1; TRBD1 aligns across 9 bases. Germline values: CDR1 SGHDT, CDR2 YYEEEE. The CDR3 spans 15 residues. Trimming took 2 bases from V and 6 from J; bases not matched to a gene: 6. In DNA form, the CDR3 reads TGTGCCAGCAGCTTACCGGACAGGGGTACCAATGAGCAGTTCTTC. Translation gives CASSLPDRGTNEQFF.

CDR3 DNA sequence: TGTGCCAGCAGCTCCTATGGGACTAGCGGGCCCACAGATACGCAGTATTTT. Translating it yields CASSSYGTSGPTDTQYF. J is TRBJ2-3 and V is TRBV9; 12 bases map to TRBD2. J gave up 2 bases and V 4 bases, and 8 bases lay outside the gene matches. The CDR3 loop spans 17 amino acids. Germline V lookup: CDR1 SGDLS, CDR2 YYNGEE.

As for this clonotype: A read error may be the cause here, since a much bigger clone is one base away. The CDR3 loop is CASGFRRGYEQYF. The CDR3 nucleotides are TGTGCCAGCGGTTTCCGGAGGGGATACGAGCAGTACTTC. The chain couples TRBV28 to TRBJ2-7, with D tentatively TRBD2 (6 bases). The CDR3 totals 13 residues. Germline CDR1 reads MDHEN; CDR2 reads SYDVKM.

This clonotype was counted once. A much larger clone sits a single nucleotide away, making a read error possible. This chain uses TRBV28 with TRBJ1-5; D is uncertain. Germline CDR1 reads MDHEN; CDR2 reads SYDVKM. This CDR3 is built from 17 residues. CDR3: CASRLSHVEYSNQPQHF. Written as DNA, the CDR3 is TGTGCCAGCAGATTATCTCACGTCGAATATAGCAATCAGCCCCAGCATTTT.